One and the same sample provided the 8 T cell receptor beta chains below, sequenced in a study of blood T cell repertoires in COVID-19. Sequenced by immunoSEQ multiplex PCR; TCRdb stores in-frame clones only, minus some. The data hold approximately 160,000 clones, with roughly 81% observed a single time. The sample comprised peripheral blood. These receptors were obtained from a woman aged 60 to 75 with COVID-19, enrolled during active disease.

CDR3 nucleotide sequence: TGTGCCAGCAGCTTGGGAGGGACAGGGTACGAGCAGTACGTC. This encodes CASSLGGTGYEQYV. This sequence joins TRBV5-6 and TRBJ2-7, with 9 bases fitting TRBD1. Losses at the gene ends were 0 bases for V and 4 bases for J; bases not matched to a gene: 2. Germline CDR1 reads SGHDT; CDR2 reads YYEEEE. The length of the CDR3 is 14 residues.

This clone was counted only a few times. J is TRBJ2-7 and V is TRBV5-1; 7 bases fit TRBD1. The CDR3 covers 15 residues. Unmatched junction bases numbered 5, after V lost 0 bases and J lost 2 bases. In germline, CDR1 is SGHRS, CDR2 YFSETQ. The DNA of the CDR3 is TGCGCCAGCAGCTTGGGACCGACAGGGACCTACGAGCAGTACTTC. Protein: CASSLGPTGTYEQYF.

With regard to this clone: This CDR3 is also generated by other DNA sequences in the sample. The chain recombines TRBV3-1 (or the pseudogene TRBV3-2) with TRBJ2-2, with D maybe TRBD2 (6 bases). Trimming took 0 bases from V and 0 from J, leaving 17 bases between them. Germline CDR1 is LGHDT and CDR2 is YNNKEL (reference sequence). CDR3 size: 19 residues. The CDR3 DNA reads TGTGCCAGCAGCCAAGAAGGAGGAGGGGTCACCGCGAACACCGGGGAGCTGTTTTTT. Protein product: CASSQEGGGVTANTGELFF.

The chain employs TRBV6-5 and TRBJ2-3; 9 nucleotides line up with TRBD1. The CDR3 runs 14 residues. V gave up 7 bases and J gave up 3 bases; unmatched junction bases: 5. From germline, CDR1 is MNHEY and CDR2 SVGAGI. DNA of the CDR3: TGTGCCAGCACACGGGACAGGGCAACAGATACGCAGTATTTT. Protein product: CASTRDRATDTQYF.

This chain connects TRBV9 to TRBJ1-5; D remains unclear. Germline lookup yields CDR1 SGDLS and CDR2 YYNGEE. Trimming pared 4 bases from V and 0 bases from J, leaving 14 bases between. The CDR3 is 16 residues long. The CDR3 nucleotides read TGTGCCAGCAGCCCCCACGGGGAGCATAGCAATCAGCCCCAGCATTTT. Amino acids: CASSPHGEHSNQPQHF.

The V and J genes are TRBV4-1 and TRBJ1-2; 7 bases fit TRBD1. V gave up 5 bases and J gave up 4 bases; unmatched junction bases: 13. The CDR3 sequence is 16 residues long. Per the germline V gene, CDR1 is MGHRA and CDR2 is YSYEKL. The CDR3 nucleotides read TGCGCCAGCAGCAAACAATTGGACAGGCCGACCTATGGCTACACCTTC. Translated, it gives CASSKQLDRPTYGYTF.

The DNA of the CDR3 is TGTGCCAGCAGCGAAGAGGGACTAGGGAAGGGAACGCAGTATTTT. This encodes CASSEEGLGKGTQYF. The rearrangement uses TRBV5-4 and TRBJ2-3; TRBD2 matches 8 bases. V trimming: 4 bases; J trimming: 9 bases; junction bases outside the gene matches: 13. In germline, CDR1 is SGHNT, CDR2 YYREEE (reference sequence). CDR3 length equals 15 residues.

This clone is a singleton in its sample. The chain links TRBV5-1 to TRBJ2-1; D not resolved. Per germline, CDR1 SGHRS and CDR2 YFSETQ. V lost 0 bases and J lost 9, with 13 bases in between. The CDR3 has 14 amino acids. In DNA, the CDR3 is TGCGCCAGCAGCTTGGCTCGAGAAGGCGGTGAGCAGTTCTTC. Amino acid sequence: CASSLAREGGEQFF.